The entry that follows covers one TCR beta chain sequence. What it binds is unknown. In germline, CDR1 is SGHVS, CDR2 FNYEAQ. The CDR3 runs 14 residues. Germline trimming cut 10 bases from V and 4 bases from J; bases unmatched to any gene: 12. TCRdb reprocessed the reads with MiXCR, giving one entry per CDR3 protein. The sample shows around 900,000 distinct CDR3 sequences, 31% of them seen only once. The data are from a study of T cell repertoires in cytomegalovirus infection. Study details: Newly reported HLA-C-restricted and thoroughly characterized HLA-B-restricted CMV epitopes were employed. Public TCR beta signatures marked donors with CMV infection and the matching HLA. The study, taken as a whole, reports: HLA-C-restricted, CMV-specific TCR beta clonotypes were dominant ex vivo.

The source is a human donor in good health (CMV status not recorded). Some clones in this sample may be carry-over from other donors' samples. This sample comprised cultured CD8+ T cells from PBMCs, obtained from culture after CMV antigen stimulation. J is TRBJ2-7 and V is TRBV7-6; 8 bases map to TRBD1. The DNA for the CDR3 is TGTGCCAACAGTTCACCGGGACAGGCATACGAGCAGTACTTC. Translating gives CANSSPGQAYEQYF.